These 20 T cell receptor beta chains were sequenced from one sample in a study of T cell repertoires in cytomegalovirus infection. Using its own MiXCR run on the reads, TCRdb lists one record per CDR3 protein. The data show approximately 700,000 distinct CDR3 sequences, less than 40% seen once. The material sequenced was PBMCs. The receptors originated from a human donor in good health (CMV status not recorded). Some clones in this sample may be carry-over from other donors' samples.

This clonotype occurred many times. This chain links TRBV7-2 with TRBJ1-5; 12 bases fit TRBD1. The germline V gene has CDR1 SGHTA and CDR2 FQGNSA. The CDR3 spans 15 residues. The junction had 4 bases not matched to a gene; V was cut back by 0 bases and J by 10 bases. CDR3 sequence: CASSLAGTGGQPQHF. The CDR3, as DNA: TGTGCCAGCAGCTTAGCTGGGACAGGGGGCCAACCCCAGCATTTT.

Ten or more counts support this clonotype. The chain carries TRBV7-2 and TRBJ2-3; 12 bases match TRBD1. The length of the CDR3 is 15 residues. The V gene's germline CDR1 is SGHTA and CDR2 FQGNSA. The trim removed 5 bases at V and 7 bases at J, leaving 7 bases unmatched. The CDR3 DNA is TGTGCCAGCAGCCTAGGGACAGGGGGCGCGTATACGCAGTATTTT. Translation: CASSLGTGGAYTQYF.

This clonotype was recorded many times. The genes are TRBV7-2 and TRBJ2-1; 7 bases are shared with TRBD2. Germline CDR1 SGHTA, CDR2 FQGNSA. The J segment lost 6 bases and the V segment lost 1 base, leaving 6 bases of the junction unmatched. This CDR3 is 15 amino acids long. CDR3 nucleotides: TGTGCCAGCAGCTTAGTCGGCGGGGGTCGCAATGAGCAGTTCTTC. As protein: CASSLVGGGRNEQFF.

This chain joins TRBV12-3 or TRBV12-4 and TRBJ1-4, with 7 nucleotides matching TRBD1. V gave up 5 bases and J gave up 4 bases; unmatched junction bases: 7. This CDR3 has 15 amino acids. The CDR3 reads CASSAGTAFNEKLFF. CDR3 coding DNA: TGTGCCAGCAGTGCCGGGACAGCCTTTAATGAAAAACTGTTTTTT.

About this clonotype: At one of its ends the junction is not consistent with the germline gene, which may arise from a read error. This chain joins TRBV7-8 and TRBJ1-6; D is unresolved. Germline V CDR1 and CDR2: SGHVS, FQNEAQ. This CDR3 spans 15 amino acids. As DNA, the CDR3 is TGTGCCAGCTGGTTTCGGGGAGTCTCGGATTCACCCCTAAACTTT. Residues: CASWFRGVSDSPLNF.

In its sample, this clonotype was seen many times. This sequence joins TRBV12-3 or TRBV12-4 and TRBJ1-1; 7 bases match TRBD1. The CDR3 extends over 16 amino acids. With 5 bases clipped from V and 2 bases from J, the junction kept 11 bases outside the gene matches. Written as DNA, the CDR3 is TGTGCCAGCAGTGGTGAAGGGGACAGATTAAACACTGAAGCTTTCTTT. Encoded protein: CASSGEGDRLNTEAFF.

The V and J genes are TRBV11-3 and TRBJ2-3, with no clear D. CDR1 and CDR2 from the germline V gene are SGHNT and YENEEA. V was cut by 3 bases and J by 0 bases, with 28 bases left in between. The CDR3 runs to 21 residues. The CDR3 protein is CASSFFLYPPGPFPSTDTQYF. The CDR3, as DNA: TGTGCCAGCAGCTTCTTCCTCTATCCGCCGGGCCCTTTCCCTAGCACAGATACGCAGTATTTT.

Points on this clonotype: A much larger clone differs by one base, so this may be a read error. The chain links TRBV7-8 to TRBJ2-3; a possible D gene is TRBD2 (6 bases). The germline V gene has CDR1 SGHVS and CDR2 FQNEAQ. V gave up 4 bases and J gave up 2 bases, with 13 bases separating them. CDR3 length: 15 residues. This CDR3 reads CASSSGRGVTDTQYF. The DNA of the CDR3 is TGTGCCAGCAGCTCCGGGCGGGGCGTCACAGATACGCAGTATTTT.

Points on this clonotype: A junction boundary mismatches the germline segment, possibly from a read error. J is TRBJ2-7 and V is TRBV11-2; D is unclear. This CDR3 is 14 amino acids long. CDR1 SGHAT and CDR2 FQNNGV come from the germline V gene. As DNA, the CDR3 is TGTGCCAGCAGCCTGGCTCAAAACCACTACGAGCCGTACTTC. Translated, it gives CASSLAQNHYEPYF.

The chain couples TRBV5-5 to TRBJ1-2; D gene uncertain. The CDR3 extends over 15 amino acids. V lost 2 bases to trimming and J lost 3 bases, with 14 bases between them. Germline V gives CDR1 SGHKS, CDR2 YYEKEE (reference sequence). CDR3 in DNA: TGTGCCAGCAGCTTCGATCTAACAGAGGACTATGGCTACACCTTC. Protein sequence: CASSFDLTEDYGYTF.

The chain is built from TRBV28 and TRBJ2-7; 9 bases are a match to TRBD1. CDR1 and CDR2 (germline): MDHEN, SYDVKM. V was pared by 3 bases and J by 12 bases, with 15 bases of the junction left unmatched. The CDR3 contains 15 residues. The CDR3, as DNA: TGTGCCAGCAGTTTGTATGCATGGGACAGGGCAGTACTGTACTTC. Translated: CASSLYAWDRAVLYF.

The V and J genes are TRBV12-3 or TRBV12-4 and TRBJ1-1; D is undetermined. The CDR3 runs to 14 residues. Deletions cut 3 bases from V and 1 base from J, with 9 bases between. Here the CDR3 DNA reads TGTGCCAGCAGTTTGATCCAGCAGAACACTGAAGCTTTCTTT. It is translated as CASSLIQQNTEAFF.

This clonotype was counted ten times or more. The chain has TRBV12-3 or TRBV12-4 and TRBJ1-2; no definite D call. The CDR3 spans 12 residues. V was trimmed by 5 bases and J by 8 bases, leaving 12 bases between them. In DNA, the CDR3 is TGTGCCAGCAGTCTCCCTCGTGGGGGCTACACCTTC. This gives the protein CASSLPRGGYTF.

The CDR3 DNA reads TGTGCCAGCAGTCCAGAAGGGCTCCCAGGTGCCTACGAGCAGTACTTC. Translation: CASSPEGLPGAYEQYF. The rearrangement links TRBV7-9 to TRBJ2-7, with D unclear. The V and J ends lost 6 bases and 2 bases respectively, with 20 bases between them. The CDR3 is made up of 16 amino acids. Germline values: CDR1 SEHNR, CDR2 FQNEAQ (reference sequence).

This chain links TRBV20-1 with TRBJ2-7, with D uncertain. Germline CDR1 is DFQATT and CDR2 is SNEGSKA (reference sequence). The CDR3 length is 15 residues. V dropped 4 bases and J dropped 2 bases, with 18 bases sitting between them. The chain's CDR3 is CSATSRTLGAYEQYF. In DNA form, the CDR3 reads TGCAGTGCTACCTCTAGGACCCTTGGGGCCTACGAGCAGTACTTC.

As DNA, the CDR3 is TGTGCCACCAGCAGAACAAAACAGGGGGCGGCGAACACCGGGGAGCTGTTTTTT. Its protein product is CATSRTKQGAANTGELFF. The J gene is TRBJ2-2, the V gene TRBV15, with TRBD1 identical over 9 bases. The J segment lost 0 bases and the V segment lost 2 bases, leaving 7 bases of the junction unmatched. The CDR3 has 18 amino acids. In germline, CDR1 is LNHNV, CDR2 YYDKDF (reference sequence).

Concerning this clonotype itself: The junction differs from germline at one of its ends, possibly a read error. The chain is built from TRBV11-2 and TRBJ2-3; D is tentatively TRBD1 or TRBD2 (6 bases each). The CDR3 spans 15 residues. Germline CDR1 reads SGHAT; CDR2 reads FQNNGV. The CDR3 sequence is CSSSLEPGAFDTQYF. CDR3 coding DNA: TGTTCCAGCAGCTTAGAGCCGGGGGCCTTTGATACGCAGTATTTT.

For this clonotype: A much larger clone lies one base from this, so it may be a read error. This chain connects TRBV7-9 to TRBJ1-2; D is undetermined. Germline V gene lookup returns CDR1 SEHNR and CDR2 FQNEAQ (reference sequence). The CDR3 extends over 16 amino acids. This CDR3 reads CDSSASPRASTYGYTF. CDR3 in DNA: TGTGACAGCAGCGCATCCCCCCGCGCTTCTACGTATGGCTACACCTTC.

This clonotype was picked up many times. The chain carries TRBV7-2 and TRBJ2-3; 8 bases align to TRBD1. J gave up 3 bases and V 6 bases, and 11 bases lay outside the gene matches. The CDR3 extends over 16 amino acids. From germline, CDR1 is SGHTA and CDR2 FQGNSA. CDR3 sequence (DNA): TGTGCCAGCAGGATAACAGGGGGATCAGGGACAGATACGCAGTATTTT. Its protein product is CASRITGGSGTDTQYF.

This clonotype was picked up many times. This chain joins TRBV7-8 and TRBJ2-5; D is unresolved. Germline lookup yields CDR1 SGHVS and CDR2 FQNEAQ. Trimming removed 6 bases at V and 2 bases at J, with 16 bases between. The CDR3 has 15 residues. This CDR3 is CASSYTWLGQETQYF. The CDR3 DNA is TGTGCCAGCAGTTATACATGGTTGGGGCAAGAGACCCAGTACTTC.